This is a list of T cell receptor beta chains from one sample in a study of T-cell reconstitution after alpha-beta-depleted transplantation in children. TCRdb reanalysed the PCR reads using MiXCR and keeps one entry per CDR3 protein. The sample holds over 200,000 distinct CDR3 sequences; about 8.2% are singletons and the top ten take less than 40%. This material consisted of PBMCs, mostly from graft donor cells, taken 360 days after TCRalphabeta/CD19-depleted stem cell transplant. The receptors were gathered from a male patient between 2 and 15 years old who had a stem cell transplant for acute myeloid leukemia, so the T cells may come from the graft donor. The CDR3 runs from the conserved cysteine through the conserved F or W. D genes are given only for firm matches. Only some rows state a clone size, as once, few, many or a class for expanded clones.

cdr3_aa cdr3_nt clone_size j_call d_call v_call
CATIDHLAGGPNTGELFF TGTGCCACCATTGATCATCTAGCGGGAGGGCCGAACACCGGGGAGCTGTTTTTT - TRBJ2-2 TRBD2 TRBV24-1
CASSTLAPTDTQYF TGCGCCAGCAGCACACTAGCTCCCACAGATACGCAGTATTTT - TRBJ2-3 - TRBV5-1
CAIKGPDTQYF TGTGCCATCAAGGGACCAGATACGCAGTATTTT - TRBJ2-3 - TRBV10-3
CSAVRGGLGYEQYF TGCAGTGCTGTCCGTGGGGGCCTCGGGTACGAGCAGTACTTC - TRBJ2-7 - TRBV20-1
CAISTIVWDRSKGYTF TGTGCCATCAGTACTATCGTTTGGGACAGGTCGAAAGGCTACACCTTC many TRBJ1-2 TRBD1 TRBV10-3
CASSQWTKTMNTEAFF TGTGCCAGCAGCCAATGGACAAAAACCATGAACACTGAAGCTTTCTTT few TRBJ1-1 - TRBV11-2
CASSLDPLNQPQHF TGCGCCAGCAGCTTGGACCCCCTTAATCAGCCCCAGCATTTT - TRBJ1-5 - TRBV5-1
CASSPLGSGGLTSNEQFF TGCGCCAGCAGCCCCCTAGGCTCCGGGGGCCTGACTTCCAATGAGCAGTTCTTC many TRBJ2-1 - TRBV5-1
CASRQGNGYTF TGTGCCAGCAGACAGGGGAATGGCTACACCTTC - TRBJ1-2 TRBD1 TRBV28
CSVEVNYGYTF TGCAGCGTTGAGGTTAACTATGGCTACACCTTC many TRBJ1-2 - TRBV29-1
CSARRTSNSYEQYF TGCAGTGCTAGGCGCACTAGCAACTCCTACGAGCAGTACTTC many TRBJ2-7 - TRBV20-1
CATSSGGLAVSYEQYF TGTGCCACCAGCAGTGGGGGTTTAGCGGTATCCTACGAGCAGTACTTC - TRBJ2-7 - TRBV15
CASGPGLVEQFF TGTGCCAGCGGCCCTGGACTTGTAGAGCAGTTCTTC many TRBJ2-1 - TRBV25-1
CASGRDSQETQYF TGTGCCAGCGGTCGGGACTCCCAAGAGACCCAGTACTTC - TRBJ2-5 - TRBV5-6
CAISGWTRAYEQYF TGTGCCATCAGTGGCTGGACTAGGGCCTACGAGCAGTACTTC many TRBJ2-7 TRBD2 TRBV10-3
CSARGLSTDTQYF TGCAGTGCTAGGGGCTTAAGCACAGATACGCAGTATTTT many TRBJ2-3 - TRBV20-1
CASSYSSLIWTFEGYEQYF TGTGCCAGCAGTTACTCGAGTCTCATTTGGACCTTCGAGGGATACGAGCAGTACTTC many TRBJ2-7 - TRBV6-5
CASSQDRYSGGPNTGELFF TGTGCCAGCAGCCAAGATCGGTATAGCGGGGGGCCAAACACCGGGGAGCTGTTTTTT few TRBJ2-2 TRBD2 TRBV3-1
CASNYEGGALGDNYGYTF TGTGCCAGTAACTACGAGGGGGGGGCCCTAGGGGACAACTATGGCTACACCTTC many TRBJ1-2 - TRBV6-5
CASSAGTVYQPQHF TGTGCCAGTAGTGCAGGGACAGTATATCAGCCCCAGCATTTT - TRBJ1-5 TRBD1 TRBV19
CSASGRGQGEAFF TGCAGTGCCTCGGGCAGGGGGCAAGGTGAAGCTTTCTTT few TRBJ1-1 TRBD1 TRBV20-1
CASSQDPGVKGLGQYF TGCGCCAGCAGCCAAGATCCAGGGGTGAAAGGATTGGGGCAGTACTTC many TRBJ2-7 - TRBV4-3
CSASQGNTEAFF TGCAGTGCCTCTCAGGGGAACACTGAAGCTTTCTTT few TRBJ1-1 - TRBV20-1
CASSLKPFTDTQYF TGTGCCAGCAGCTTGAAACCATTCACAGATACGCAGTATTTT - TRBJ2-3 - TRBV7-6
CSARHNEGGYEQYF TGCAGTGCTAGACACAACGAAGGTGGATACGAGCAGTACTTC - TRBJ2-7 - TRBV20-1
CASSQAWDSPLHF TGTGCCAGCAGCCAAGCTTGGGATTCACCCCTCCACTTT - TRBJ1-6 - TRBV4-2
CSAREGSYNSPLHF TGCAGTGCTAGGGAGGGGTCCTATAATTCACCCCTCCACTTT few TRBJ1-6 - TRBV20-1